A single sample is the source of the 15 T cell receptor beta chains below, sequenced in a study of blood T cell repertoires in COVID-19. Some clones are missing from TCRdb's copy, which holds only in-frame ones; the method was immunoSEQ multiplex PCR. The sample includes about 68,000 clones, approximately 89% of them seen just once. Sequencing was done on a sample of peripheral blood. The receptors were sampled from a human donor in a cohort sampled during active COVID-19.

The V call is TRBV27, the J call TRBJ2-3; D unclear. The V gene lost 6 bases and the J gene lost 2 bases, with 6 bases spanning the gap. Germline-derived CDR1 and CDR2 are MNHEY and SMNVEV (reference sequence). The CDR3 totals 12 residues. The CDR3 here is CASRFFTDTQYF. CDR3 in DNA: TGTGCCAGCAGATTCTTCACAGATACGCAGTATTTT.

V usage is TRBV28 and J usage is TRBJ2-2; D is possibly TRBD2 (6 bases). This CDR3 contains 13 residues. Trimming removed 4 bases at V and 7 bases at J, with 10 bases between. The germline V gene has CDR1 MDHEN and CDR2 SYDVKM. The CDR3 protein is CASSWGTVGELFF. The CDR3 DNA follows: TGTGCCAGCAGTTGGGGGACTGTCGGGGAGCTGTTTTTT.

The rearrangement uses TRBV9 and TRBJ1-1; D call uncertain. The germline V gene encodes CDR1 SGDLS and CDR2 YYNGEE. The CDR3 loop spans 15 amino acids. V lost 3 bases to trimming and J lost 10 bases, with 22 bases between them. As DNA, the CDR3 is TGTGCCAGCAGCGCCTCAGCTGAGGCCGCTCTGACAGCTTTCTTT. It specifies CASSASAEAALTAFF.

The chain combines TRBV2 with TRBJ1-2; no firm D call. Germline V gene data show CDR1 as SNHLY and CDR2 as FYNNEI. This CDR3 has 11 residues. V lost 8 bases, J lost 3 bases, and 7 bases lay in between. DNA for the CDR3: TGTGCCAGCCTGCGGGACTATGGCTACACCTTC. Translation: CASLRDYGYTF.

The gene calls are TRBV2 and TRBJ2-1; D is possibly TRBD2 (6 bases). Trimming took off 5 bases at V and 6 bases at J, with 8 bases between the two ends. The germline gives CDR1 SNHLY, CDR2 FYNNEI. The CDR3 spans 12 residues. The CDR3 sequence: CASSWRGNEQFF. The CDR3 DNA reads TGTGCCAGCAGTTGGAGGGGCAATGAGCAGTTCTTC.

The V call is TRBV30, the J call TRBJ2-6, with a tentative D call TRBD2 (5 bases). The V end was cut by 0 bases, the J end by 11 bases, with 5 bases between. This CDR3 has 11 residues. Germline V gene sequence: CDR1 GTSNPN, CDR2 SVGIG (reference sequence). The CDR3 coding sequence is TGTGCCTGGAGTGTCGGGGACGTCCTGACTTTC. Residues: CAWSVGDVLTF.

The J gene is TRBJ2-1, the V gene TRBV27, with 8 bases identical to TRBD1. Trimming at V came to 5 bases and at J to 13 bases, leaving 13 bases not matched to a gene. The CDR3 spans 14 residues. Germline V gene data show CDR1 as MNHEY and CDR2 as SMNVEV (reference sequence). The CDR3: CASSRAGTGGFQFF. DNA for the CDR3: TGTGCCAGCAGTAGGGCCGGGACAGGAGGCTTCCAGTTCTTC.

V and J are TRBV28 and TRBJ1-6, with a tentative D call TRBD1 (6 bases). From germline, CDR1 is MDHEN and CDR2 SYDVKM. The CDR3 contains 15 residues. With 5 bases removed from V and 4 bases from J, the gap between germline ends came to 12 bases. DNA for the CDR3: TGTGCCAGCAGTCCCCCAACAGGGTATAATTCACCCCTCCACTTT. Translating gives CASSPPTGYNSPLHF.

The chain uses TRBV7-6 and TRBJ1-5; a weak D match, TRBD1 (5 bases). Germline loops: CDR1 SGHVS, CDR2 FNYEAQ. Trimming left V 5 bases short and J 2 bases short, with 16 bases between. This CDR3 spans 16 amino acids. The CDR3 nucleotides are TGTGCCAGCAGCGCGTCCCCGGGGGAACGCAATCAGCCCCAGCATTTT. Its translation is CASSASPGERNQPQHF.

This clone was seen a single time. The chain has TRBV10-3 and TRBJ2-7; 10 nucleotides align to TRBD1. This CDR3 region has 13 residues. Germline assignment: CDR1 ENHRY and CDR2 SYGVKD. Trimming at V came to 5 bases and at J to 5 bases, leaving 3 bases not matched to a gene. CDR3 bases: TGTGCCATCAGTACCGGGACAGGGGACGAGCAGTACTTC. It yields the protein CAISTGTGDEQYF.

The chain joins TRBV19 to TRBJ1-2; D is unresolved. The CDR3 has 12 amino acids. V was clipped by 3 bases and J by 6 bases, with 8 bases between them. Germline lookup yields CDR1 LNHDA and CDR2 SQIVND (reference sequence). CDR3 sequence: CASSMERNGYTF. CDR3 nucleotides: TGTGCCAGTAGTATGGAGAGGAATGGCTACACCTTC.

V gene TRBV7-6 combines with J gene TRBJ2-3; 12 bases are a match to TRBD2. In germline, CDR1 is SGHVS, CDR2 FNYEAQ. Trimming took 7 bases from V and 2 from J; bases not matched to a gene: 16. CDR3 size: 19 residues. For the CDR3, the DNA is TGTGCCAGCACGGGACAGGGCCCTAGCGGGGGGGCGATCACAGATACGCAGTATTTT. It codes for CASTGQGPSGGAITDTQYF.

The genes are TRBV7-2 and TRBJ1-2; 8 positions match TRBD1. The CDR3 contains 13 residues. Germline V gene data show CDR1 as SGHTA and CDR2 as FQGNSA. V was pared by 5 bases and J by 10 bases, with 9 bases of the junction left unmatched. CDR3 sequence reads: CASSTADRALYTF. The CDR3 DNA is TGTGCCAGCAGCACTGCGGACAGGGCCCTCTACACCTTC.

This chain uses TRBV6-2 or TRBV6-3 with TRBJ2-7; 7 bases are shared with TRBD1. Germline assignment: CDR1 MNHEY and CDR2 SVGEGT. V was clipped by 2 bases and J by 3 bases; unmatched bases: 4. The CDR3 is made up of 14 amino acids. CDR3 sequence: CASSYRTGNYEQYF. In DNA form, the CDR3 reads TGTGCCAGCAGTTACAGGACAGGAAACTACGAGCAGTACTTC.

This chain links TRBV30 with TRBJ1-4; D not certain. This CDR3 has 15 residues. Germline V gene lookup returns CDR1 GTSNPN and CDR2 SVGIG (reference sequence). The ends were cut back, 2 bases at V and 8 bases at J, with 18 bases in the middle. CDR3 residues: CAWSRTLWEEEKLFF. CDR3 sequence (DNA): TGTGCCTGGAGTCGGACTCTTTGGGAGGAAGAAAAACTGTTTTTT.